Listed below are T cell receptor beta chains from one sample, sequenced in a study of T cell repertoires in cytomegalovirus infection. Their cognate antigens are unknown. TCRdb reprocessed the reads via MiXCR and lists one record per CDR3 protein. Found here are 150,000 to 200,000 distinct CDR3 sequences, about 20% of them singletons; the top ten hold roughly 27%. The material sequenced was CD8+ T cells from cultured PBMCs, taken from culture after CMV antigen stimulation. All receptors come from a human donor in good health (CMV status not recorded). Some clones in this sample may be carry-over from other donors' samples. The CDR3 runs from the conserved cysteine through the conserved F or W. The D gene is left open where the match is weak. Rows give clone size only sometimes, using once, few, many, or a class for an expanded clone.

j_call d_call clone_size v_call cdr3_nt cdr3_aa
TRBJ2-2 NA NA TRBV29-1 TGCAGCGGGACAGCGAACACCGGGGAGCTGTTTTTT CSGTANTGELFF
TRBJ2-7 NA many TRBV9 TGTGCCAGCAGCCGCAGGGATTCCTACGAGCAGTACTTC CASSRRDSYEQYF
TRBJ2-1 TRBD2 once TRBV7-9 TGTGCCAGCAGCTTCCCTCTCGGACTAGCGGGCGAACAGTTCTTC CASSFPLGLAGEQFF
TRBJ1-2 NA few TRBV12-3/TRBV12-4 TGTGCCAGCAGTTCCGGAAGTCGGCCCTACACCTTC CASSSGSRPYTF
TRBJ2-1 NA few TRBV7-2 TGTGCCAGCAGCTTAGTGCCAGGGGGAGGCAATGAGCAGTTCTTC CASSLVPGGGNEQFF
TRBJ1-1 NA few TRBV7-2 TGTGCCAGCAGCCGCCCGGACAGATTTAACACTGAAGCTTTCTTT CASSRPDRFNTEAFF
TRBJ1-1 TRBD1 few TRBV15 TGTGCCACCAGTGCTAACAGGGGGCTTGGCACTGAAGCTTTCTTT CATSANRGLGTEAFF
TRBJ2-1 TRBD1 NA TRBV6-2/TRBV6-3 TGTGCCAGCAGTTTGAGACAGGGCGATGAGCAGTTCTTC CASSLRQGDEQFF
TRBJ2-3 TRBD1 NA TRBV7-2 TGTGCCAGCAGCCCCGCAGACCTCCGGGACAGGAGCACAGATACGCAGTATTTT CASSPADLRDRSTDTQYF
TRBJ2-1 NA few TRBV7-9 TGTGCCAGCAGCTTAGCCTCCATTTTGCAGGAGAGCTCCTACAATGAGCAGTTCTTC CASSLASILQESSYNEQFF
TRBJ2-2 NA NA TRBV5-4 TGTGCCAGCAGCTTGGATAAGAGGGAGCTGTTTTTT CASSLDKRELFF
TRBJ2-1 TRBD1 few TRBV6-1 TGTGCCAGCAGCTCACGGGACAGGGGATACTACAATGAGCAGTTCTTC CASSSRDRGYYNEQFF
TRBJ1-2 NA NA TRBV7-8 TGTGCCACCATTCTGGGGGGCGATACTGATGGCTACACCTTC CATILGGDTDGYTF
TRBJ1-3 NA NA TRBV6-1 TGTGCCAGCAGTGAAGCGCCCTTACCCCCTGGAAACACCATATATTTT CASSEAPLPPGNTIYF
TRBJ2-7 NA NA TRBV18 TGTGCCAGCTCACCGGGCTTCACAGGGAGCGATACCTACGAGCAGTACTTC CASSPGFTGSDTYEQYF
TRBJ1-5 NA few TRBV19 TGTGCCAGTAGTATAGTCAGAGCCTATAATCAGCCCCAGCATTTT CASSIVRAYNQPQHF